Below, 9 T cell receptor beta chains from the same sample are listed, as sequenced in a study of neoadjuvant anti-PD-1 for oral cavity cancer. Measured with immunoSEQ multiplex PCR; TCRdb has only the in-frame clones, and not every one. The profile shows 11,000 to 15,000 clones, 60% to 75% of them singletons. Stated time point: after neoadjuvant nivolumab, at surgical resection. The sample consisted of PBMCs, taken after nivolumab (anti-PD-1) treatment. The source is a person aged 40-85 years with oral cavity squamous cell carcinoma.

The V gene is TRBV11-2, the J gene TRBJ2-7; D not certain. The ends were cut back, 5 bases at V and 6 bases at J, with 26 bases in the middle. The CDR3 contains 17 residues. Germline loops: CDR1 SGHAT, CDR2 FQNNGV. The CDR3 reads CASSLTPASSLGGEQYF. The CDR3 region has the DNA TGTGCCAGCAGCCTCACCCCCGCCTCATCCTTGGGCGGCGAGCAGTACTTC.

This sequence joins TRBV20-1 and TRBJ2-7; the D is unclear. The V and J ends lost 0 bases and 5 bases respectively, with 5 bases between them. The CDR3 loop spans 11 amino acids. Germline-derived CDR1 and CDR2 are DFQATT and SNEGSKA (reference sequence). The CDR3 DNA sequence: TGCAGTGCTAGAGAAATGGACGAGCAGTACTTC. This translates into CSAREMDEQYF.

CDR3: CASSGTHGQGGNQPQHF. For the CDR3, the DNA is TGTGCCAGCAGTGGGACCCATGGACAGGGCGGCAATCAGCCCCAGCATTTT. This chain connects TRBV6-1 to TRBJ1-5, with 8 bases that match TRBD1. In germline, CDR1 is MNHNS, CDR2 SASEGT. V shed 4 bases and J 2 bases; nucleotides not matched to a gene: 10. CDR3 length: 17 amino acids.

The chain recombines TRBV7-9 with TRBJ1-3; perhaps TRBD1 as D (5 bases). In germline, CDR1 is SEHNR, CDR2 FQNEAQ (reference sequence). The CDR3 contains 15 residues. Trimming shortened V by 4 bases and J by 0 bases, and 10 bases separated the two germline ends. The CDR3 sequence: CASSSRQISGNTIYF. The CDR3 region has the DNA TGTGCCAGCAGCTCCCGACAGATCTCTGGAAACACCATATATTTT.

The chain combines TRBV10-1 with TRBJ2-7; D remains ambiguous. Trimming left V 6 bases short and J 2 bases short, with 11 bases between. The CDR3 spans 13 residues. Germline V lookup: CDR1 WNHNN, CDR2 SYGVQD (reference sequence). Written as DNA, the CDR3 is TGCGCCAGCAGGTTACTCCGGACCTACGAGCAGTACTTC. It encodes CASRLLRTYEQYF.

The chain links TRBV11-1 to TRBJ2-1; D unclear. Deletions cut 1 base from V and 6 bases from J, with 16 bases between. The V gene's germline CDR1 is SGHAT and CDR2 FQDESV (reference sequence). The CDR3 has 16 residues. Here the CDR3 reads CASSLDGPGVVNEQFF. Here the CDR3 DNA reads TGTGCCAGCAGCTTAGATGGCCCTGGGGTAGTCAATGAGCAGTTCTTC.

The V call is TRBV7-8, the J call TRBJ2-1; D is uncertain. Germline-derived CDR1 and CDR2 are SGHVS and FQNEAQ. The V end was cut by 8 bases, the J end by 5 bases, with 4 bases between. The CDR3 consists of 10 residues. The CDR3 spells CASGDNEQFF. The CDR3 DNA is TGTGCCAGCGGAGACAATGAGCAGTTCTTC. Supplemented by reference TRBV7-8 and TRBJ2-1, the full variable domain reads GAGVSQSPRYKVAKRGQDVALRCDPISGHVSLFWYQQALGQGPEFLTYFQNEAQLDKSGLPSDRFFAERPEGSVSTLKIQRTQQEDSAVYLCASGDNEQFFGPGTRLTVL.

J is TRBJ1-1 and V is TRBV5-1; D is undetermined. The germline V gene has CDR1 SGHRS and CDR2 YFSETQ. V was trimmed by 0 bases and J by 1 base, leaving 22 bases between them. This CDR3 region has 19 residues. The CDR3 bases are TGCGCCAGCAGCTTGGCCTACTCCAGGTCGCAGCGGTCGAACACTGAAGCTTTCTTT. Translation gives CASSLAYSRSQRSNTEAFF.

This rearrangement joins TRBV7-9 to TRBJ2-7; 7 positions agree with TRBD1. CDR3 length equals 14 residues. V trimming: 5 bases; J trimming: 7 bases; junction bases outside the gene matches: 11. Germline CDR1 and CDR2: SEHNR and FQNEAQ (reference sequence). The CDR3 sequence: CASSHPTGKGEQYF. The DNA for the CDR3 is TGTGCCAGCAGCCACCCGACAGGGAAGGGTGAGCAGTACTTC.